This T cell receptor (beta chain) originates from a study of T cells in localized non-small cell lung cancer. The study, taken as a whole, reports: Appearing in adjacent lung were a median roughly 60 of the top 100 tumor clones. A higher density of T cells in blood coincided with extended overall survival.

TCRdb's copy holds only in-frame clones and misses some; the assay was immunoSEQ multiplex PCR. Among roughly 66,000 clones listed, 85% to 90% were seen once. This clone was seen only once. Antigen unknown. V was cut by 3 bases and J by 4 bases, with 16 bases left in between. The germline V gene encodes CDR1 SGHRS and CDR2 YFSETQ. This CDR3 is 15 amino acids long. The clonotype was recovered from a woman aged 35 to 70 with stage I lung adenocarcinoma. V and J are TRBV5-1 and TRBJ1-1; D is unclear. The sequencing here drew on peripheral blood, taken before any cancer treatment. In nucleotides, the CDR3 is TGCGCCAGCAGCTCCCCGCTGGGCCCGGCCACTGAAGCTTTCTTT. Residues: CASSSPLGPATEAFF. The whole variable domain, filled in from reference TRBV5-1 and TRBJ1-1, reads KAGVTQTPRYLIKTRGQQVTLSCSPISGHRSVSWYQQTPGQGLQFLFEYFSETQRNKGNFPGRFSGRQFSNSRSEMNVSTLELGDSALYLCASSSPLGPATEAFFGQGTRLTVV.